This T cell receptor beta chain was captured in a study of blood T cell repertoires in COVID-19. In the original processing: Reference gene primer amplification yielded estimated nucleated cell counts. Here immunoSEQ multiplex PCR was the method, and the copy in TCRdb shows in-frame clones only, minus some. Clonal size and the V and J genes are those of that table, whereas D and trimming came from the DNA. The sample lists approximately 170,000 clones; 80% to 90% were seen once. Trimming stripped 2 bases from V and 2 bases from J, with 13 bases between. Germline V gene lookup returns CDR1 SGHAT and CDR2 FQDESV (reference sequence). The CDR3 loop spans 16 amino acids.

This rearrangement joins TRBV11-1 to TRBJ1-5, with D maybe TRBD1 (5 bases). Sequenced sample: peripheral blood. The clonotype originates from a man in his fifties with active or convalescent COVID-19. In DNA, the CDR3 is TGTGCCAGCAGCTTACGGGGGGAAGGTGGCAATCAGCCCCAGCATTTT. It specifies CASSLRGEGGNQPQHF.